The 2 T cell receptor beta chains below come from one sample, sequenced in a study of cytomegalovirus exposure and HLA in healthy donors. TCRdb's copy holds only in-frame clones and misses some; the assay was immunoSEQ multiplex PCR. The table has 55,000 to 80,000 clones, roughly 96% seen once. What was sequenced was PBMCs. The receptor source for this set is a man between 18 and 35 years old in good health and CMV-seronegative.

V gene TRBV7-9 combines with J gene TRBJ2-3, with D unresolved. V was clipped by 2 bases and J by 15 bases, with 12 bases between them. Germline CDR1 and CDR2: SEHNR and FQNEAQ (reference sequence). The CDR3 runs to 11 residues. DNA of the CDR3: TGTGCCAGCAGCTTACTTGGTGAGGAATATTTT. Amino acids: CASSLLGEEYF.

A word on this clone: Compared with germline, one end of the junction differs, possibly owing to a read error. This chain connects TRBV7-7 to TRBJ2-1; D possibly corresponds to TRBD1 (6 bases). CDR3 size: 16 residues. CDR1 and CDR2 from the germline V gene are SSHAT and FNYEAQ (reference sequence). The CDR3 is CASSPSLIHRENEQFF. The CDR3 DNA sequence: TGTGCTAGCAGCCCCTCACTCATTCACAGGGAAAATGAGCAGTTCTTC. The entire variable domain, with the rest obtained from reference TRBV7-7 and TRBJ2-1, is as follows: GAGVSQSPRYKVTKRGQDVTLRCDPISSHATLYWYQQALGQGPEFLTYFNYEAQPDKSGLPSDRFSAERPEGSISTLTIQRTEQRDSAMYRCASSPSLIHRENEQFFGPGTRLTVL.